What follows are 6 T cell receptor beta chains derived from one specimen sequenced in a study of shared T cell receptors in the human thymus. This table comes from immunoSEQ multiplex PCR, and its TCRdb copy is limited to in-frame clones, with some not included. The sample contains about 660,000 clones, roughly 90% of which appear only once. These data were also reused for a study on human thymus T cells.

The sample was thymocytes. All receptors derive from a boy younger than two with a congenital heart defect.

This chain connects TRBV5-6 to TRBJ2-3, with TRBD2 identical over 13 bases. Trimming removed 2 bases from V and 1 base from J; junction bases left unmatched: 10. Germline loops: CDR1 SGHDT, CDR2 YYEEEE. The CDR3 covers 19 residues. This chain's CDR3 is CASSFSPTSGRCGTDTQYF. In nucleotides, the CDR3 is TGTGCCAGCAGCTTTTCGCCGACTAGCGGGAGGTGCGGCACAGATACGCAGTATTTT.

V is TRBV7-9 and J is TRBJ2-1; 7 positions match TRBD2. This CDR3 spans 16 amino acids. Germline CDR1 is SEHNR and CDR2 is FQNEAQ (reference sequence). V shed 8 bases and J 5 bases; nucleotides not matched to a gene: 15. The CDR3 coding sequence is TGTGCCAGCGGGTGGTGCGGGAGCAACCCCCACAATGAGCAGTTCTTC. It yields the protein CASGWCGSNPHNEQFF.

The genes are TRBV7-9 and TRBJ1-3; unclear D gene. The V end lost 2 bases, the J end lost 4 bases, and 9 bases lay between the germline ends. The CDR3 covers 14 residues. Germline CDR1 reads SEHNR; CDR2 reads FQNEAQ (reference sequence). The DNA for the CDR3 is TGTGCCAGCAGCTTAAGTGGGCACGGAAACACCATATATTTT. Translating it yields CASSLSGHGNTIYF.

The rearrangement joins TRBV25-1 to TRBJ2-2, with 9 bases lining up with TRBD1. V lost 2 bases to trimming and J lost 2 bases; unmatched junction nucleotides: 9. The germline gives CDR1 MGHDK, CDR2 SYGVNS. CDR3 length equals 18 residues. The CDR3 DNA reads as TGTGCCAGCAGTGAAGGAAACACGGGACAGGGAAACACCGGGGAGCTGTTTTTT. Translated: CASSEGNTGQGNTGELFF.

This chain joins TRBV27 and TRBJ2-7; 12 nucleotides match TRBD1. The CDR3 contains 15 residues. CDR1 is MNHEY, CDR2 SMNVEV, per germline (reference sequence). V gave up 2 bases and J gave up 7 bases; unmatched junction bases: 6. The CDR3 DNA is TGTGCCAGCAGTTTAGGGGGACAGGGGGCGAGGGAGCAGTACTTC. Protein: CASSLGGQGAREQYF.

The rearrangement links TRBV6-5 to TRBJ2-3; tentative D call: TRBD2 (5 bases). The ends were cut back, 6 bases at V and 8 bases at J, with 15 bases in the middle. This CDR3 has 13 residues. Germline values: CDR1 MNHEY, CDR2 SVGAGI. The CDR3 spells CASSITRSSTQYF. In DNA form, the CDR3 reads TGTGCCAGCAGCATTACTAGATCCTCTACGCAGTATTTT.